The 30 T cell receptor beta chains in this list originate from one sample, sequenced in a study of regulatory T cells in long-lasting Graves disease. Time point reported: newly diagnosed GD, antithyroid drugs for less than 3 months. PBMC RNA served as the TCR library source. For TCR beta, libraries came from iRepertoire HTBI primers and Arm-PCR of CDR3 regions. Each CDR3 protein is one row after TCRdb ran MiXCR on the multiplex PCR reads. The data show about 400,000 distinct CDR3 sequences, with under 20% seen just once and around 20% held by the top ten. These same records also appear under a second study, on T cells in Graves' hyperthyroidism and ophthalmopathy.

This specimen consisted of peripheral blood mononuclear cells (PBMCs), obtained at new diagnosis, from a patient treated with antithyroid drugs. All receptors come from a woman under 30 with Graves disease.

The chain couples TRBV6-1 to TRBJ2-2, with 11 bases fitting TRBD2. The CDR3 is 16 amino acids. Germline CDR1 MNHNS, CDR2 SASEGT. With 3 bases clipped from V and 7 bases from J, the junction kept 7 bases outside the gene matches. The CDR3 bases are TGTGCCAGCAGTGAGCAACTAGCGGGAGACCTCGGGGAGCTGTTTTTT. It encodes CASSEQLAGDLGELFF.

This clonotype was counted ten times or more. The CDR3 sequence is CASSPRGDYANTGELFF. Here the CDR3 DNA reads TGTGCCAGCAGCCCTAGGGGGGACTACGCGAACACCGGGGAGCTGTTTTTT. V is TRBV3-1 and J is TRBJ2-2; D is perhaps TRBD2 (7 bases). This CDR3 is built from 17 residues. CDR1 is LGHDT and CDR2 is YNNKEL in the germline V gene (reference sequence). Trimming stripped 4 bases from V and 0 bases from J, with 15 bases between.

This clonotype was observed many times. This chain joins TRBV28 and TRBJ2-1; D is undetermined. The germline V gene has CDR1 MDHEN and CDR2 SYDVKM. Trimming took 6 bases from V and 7 from J, leaving 7 bases between them. The CDR3 is 11 residues long. CDR3 in amino acids: CASRQRNEQFF. The CDR3 bases are TGTGCCAGCAGACAGAGGAATGAGCAGTTCTTC.

This clonotype was recorded a few times. This may stem from a read error, because a much larger clone lies one nucleotide away. V gene TRBV10-3 combines with J gene TRBJ2-3, with 10 bases matching TRBD2. The germline CDR1 and CDR2 sequences are ENHRY and SYGVKD. V was clipped by 3 bases and J by 10 bases; unmatched bases: 10. CDR3 length: 15 residues. Written as DNA, the CDR3 is TGTGCCATCAGTGAACTAGCGGGATCTACGGATGCGCAGTATTTT. Amino acids: CAISELAGSTDAQYF.

This clonotype was seen many times. The V gene is TRBV24-1, the J gene TRBJ1-2; TRBD1 agrees at 8 bases. With V trimmed by 7 bases and J by 6 bases, 6 bases remained unmatched. The CDR3 is 13 amino acids. Germline V CDR1 and CDR2: KGHDR, SFDVKD. Here the CDR3 reads CATSTTGGDGYTF. DNA of the CDR3: TGTGCCACCAGCACCACAGGGGGAGATGGCTACACCTTC.

This clonotype was observed at least ten times. The chain carries TRBV2 and TRBJ2-5, with 14 bases aligning to TRBD2. The CDR3 has 15 residues. Per germline, CDR1 SNHLY and CDR2 FYNNEI. With 8 bases clipped from V and 2 bases from J, the junction kept 4 bases outside the gene matches. The DNA for the CDR3 is TGTGCCAGCTGTTGGACTAGCGGGGGGCAAGAGACCCAGTACTTC. Residues: CASCWTSGGQETQYF.

A note on this clonotype: Its ends do not fully match the called genes, so a read error is possible. This chain joins TRBV29-1 and TRBJ1-1; TRBD1 matches 9 bases. CDR1 SQVTM and CDR2 ANQGSEA come from the germline V gene. The CDR3 consists of 14 residues. The CDR3 DNA sequence: TGCAGTGTTGAGGGACAGGGAGGTGACACTGAAGCTTTCTTT. Translating it yields CSVEGQGGDTEAFF.

Only a few counts were recorded for this clonotype. This rearrangement joins TRBV20-1 to TRBJ1-6, with D hard to call. Germline CDR1 is DFQATT and CDR2 is SNEGSKA (reference sequence). Deletions cut 0 bases from V and 0 bases from J, with 6 bases between. The CDR3 is 15 amino acids. The CDR3 DNA follows: TGCAGTGCTAGAGAGGCAGCCTCCTATAATTCACCCCTCCACTTT. Protein product: CSAREAASYNSPLHF.

Ten or more counts support this clonotype. The chain recombines TRBV6-1 with TRBJ2-5; maybe TRBD2 (5 bases). V was pared by 8 bases and J by 0 bases, with 13 bases between. Germline V gives CDR1 MNHNS, CDR2 SASEGT. The length of the CDR3 is 14 residues. CDR3 coding DNA: TGTGCCAGCTCTGTACCGGGGTACCAAGAGACCCAGTACTTC. Translating it yields CASSVPGYQETQYF.

The CDR3 is CASSSDYGRTYNEQFF. CDR3 in DNA: TGTGCCAGCTCATCAGACTATGGGAGGACATACAATGAGCAGTTCTTC. The chain employs TRBV18 and TRBJ2-1, with a possible D match to TRBD2 (6 bases). Germline V gene data show CDR1 as KGHSH and CDR2 as LQKENI. Trimming cost V 5 bases and J 4 bases, with 18 bases left between them. The CDR3 extends over 16 amino acids.

Note on this clonotype: It is likely a read error: a sequence one base away is far more abundant. The CDR3 loop is CASSELAGGHNEQFF. The DNA for the CDR3 is TGTGCCAGCAGTGAGCTAGCGGGGGGGCACAATGAGCAGTTCTTC. The chain couples TRBV6-2 or TRBV6-3 to TRBJ2-1, with 12 bases fitting TRBD2. Germline CDR1 and CDR2: MNHEY and SVGEGT. After removal of 5 bases from V and 5 bases from J, the junction contained 4 bases not matched to a gene. The CDR3 runs 15 residues.

This chain uses TRBV20-1 with TRBJ2-1; weak D call: TRBD2 (6 bases). Deletions cut 5 bases from V and 1 base from J, with 15 bases between. The CDR3 is 15 residues long. Germline CDR1 DFQATT, CDR2 SNEGSKA (reference sequence). The CDR3 loop reads CSARGAPQSYNEQFF. DNA of the CDR3: TGCAGTGCTCGCGGGGCCCCCCAGTCCTACAATGAGCAGTTCTTC.

This clonotype occurred many times. The V gene is TRBV3-1, the J gene TRBJ1-2, with TRBD1 matching over 8 bases. The CDR3 runs to 16 residues. V shed 0 bases and J 5 bases; nucleotides not matched to a gene: 8. Per germline, CDR1 LGHDT and CDR2 YNNKEL (reference sequence). The CDR3 nucleotides are TGTGCCAGCAGCCAAGATCCGGCAGGGGGCTGGTATGGCTACACCTTC. This codes for CASSQDPAGGWYGYTF.

In its sample, this clonotype was seen a few times. A single base separates this from a much larger clone, so it may be a read error. The V gene is TRBV6-1, the J gene TRBJ1-2; D ambiguous. The V gene's germline CDR1 is MNHNS and CDR2 SASEGT. This CDR3 has 13 residues. Trimming pared 4 bases from V and 4 bases from J, leaving 10 bases between. This chain's CDR3 is CASSATEAYGYTF. Here the CDR3 DNA reads TGTGCCAGCAGTGCGACGGAGGCCTATGGCTACACCTTC.

This clonotype was found many times. The CDR3 DNA sequence: TGTGCCAGCAGGGGACTAGCGAACAGCTCCTACAATGAGCAGTTCTTC. Amino acid sequence: CASRGLANSSYNEQFF. The chain is built from TRBV12-3 or TRBV12-4 and TRBJ2-1; 10 bases are shared with TRBD2. The V gene end was trimmed by 6 bases and the J gene end by 0 bases; junction bases not matched to a gene: 5. This CDR3 has 16 residues.

The chain has TRBV5-1 and TRBJ2-3; 9 bases agree with TRBD1. The CDR3 has 15 amino acids. With 4 bases clipped from V and 4 bases from J, the junction kept 7 bases outside the gene matches. Germline lookup yields CDR1 SGHRS and CDR2 YFSETQ. The CDR3: CASSLTGGAADTQYF. The CDR3, as DNA: TGCGCCAGCAGCCTGACAGGGGGGGCTGCAGATACGCAGTATTTT.

The chain carries TRBV6-2 or TRBV6-3 and TRBJ2-1; TRBD2 matches at 13 bases. From germline, CDR1 is MNHEY and CDR2 SVGEGT. Trimming took 2 bases from V and 10 from J; bases not matched to a gene: 11. CDR3 length equals 17 residues. The CDR3 nucleotides are TGTGCCAGCAGTTACCTACTAGCGGGAGGGACCCCTTTGGAGCAGTTCTTC. This codes for CASSYLLAGGTPLEQFF.

This clonotype was counted a few times. The chain carries TRBV28 and TRBJ1-3, with D perhaps TRBD1 (5 bases). The V gene's germline CDR1 is MDHEN and CDR2 SYDVKM. Trimming cost V 4 bases and J 4 bases, with 14 bases left between them. This CDR3 has 15 amino acids. CDR3 nucleotide sequence: TGTGCCAGCAGTTGGTTGGGGGGAAGGGGAAACACCATATATTTT. As protein: CASSWLGGRGNTIYF.

Turning to this clonotype: A much larger clonotype is one base distant, so this may be a read error. The chain recombines TRBV18 with TRBJ2-2, with D unresolved. The germline CDR1 and CDR2 sequences are KGHSH and LQKENI. The CDR3 spans 16 residues. CDR3 sequence reads: CAGSPTPTQRTGELFF. The CDR3 DNA reads as TGTGCCGGCTCACCGACACCGACACAGCGCACCGGGGAGCTGTTTTTT.

This clonotype appeared many times. The J gene is TRBJ2-7, the V gene TRBV20-1; the match to TRBD1 covers 8 bases. The CDR3 loop spans 15 amino acids. Trimming cost V 7 bases and J 2 bases; bases outside gene matches: 13. The germline gives CDR1 DFQATT, CDR2 SNEGSKA (reference sequence). This CDR3 is CSVRRRRDRPYEQYF. The DNA for the CDR3 is TGCAGTGTCCGCCGGCGGAGGGACAGGCCCTACGAGCAGTACTTC.

Only a few counts were recorded for this clonotype. CDR3 sequence (DNA): TGTGCCAGTAGTATAGTTCGACAGGGGCACACCGGGGAGCTGTTTTTT. Its translation: CASSIVRQGHTGELFF. This chain connects TRBV19 to TRBJ2-2, with 8 bases lining up with TRBD1. CDR1 and CDR2 (germline): LNHDA, SQIVND (reference sequence). V lost 1 base to trimming and J lost 3 bases; unmatched junction nucleotides: 4. The CDR3 contains 16 residues. Based on the CDR3 plus reference TRBV19 and TRBJ2-2, the full variable domain is DGGITQSPKYLFRKEGQNVTLSCEQNLNHDAMYWYRQDPGQGLRLIYYSQIVNDFQKGDIAEGYSVSREKKESFPLTVTSAQKNPTAFYLCASSIVRQGHTGELFFGEGSRLTVL.

This clonotype was detected only a few times. A much larger clone is a single base away; this may be a read error. The chain couples TRBV14 to TRBJ2-5, with a tentative D call TRBD2 (6 bases). CDR1 SGHDN and CDR2 FVKESK come from the germline V gene. CDR3 length: 14 amino acids. Trimming cost V 1 base and J 0 bases, with 6 bases left between them. The CDR3 DNA follows: TGTGCCAGCAGCCAAGGGACTAACCAAGAGACCCAGTACTTC. Protein product: CASSQGTNQETQYF.

This clonotype was counted ten times or more. V gene TRBV12-3 or TRBV12-4 combines with J gene TRBJ2-2; TRBD1 or TRBD2 may be the D gene (5 bases each). Deletions cut 4 bases from V and 3 bases from J, with 9 bases between. The CDR3 contains 14 residues. The CDR3 is CASSSGTDTGELFF. For the CDR3, the DNA is TGTGCCAGCAGTTCGGGGACGGACACCGGGGAGCTGTTTTTT.

This clonotype was observed many times. This chain connects TRBV12-3 or TRBV12-4 to TRBJ2-7; 8 positions match TRBD2. J gave up 6 bases and V 6 bases, and 10 bases lay outside the gene matches. The CDR3 length is 14 residues. The CDR3 DNA sequence: TGTGCCAGCAGGGCCGGGACTAGTATTTCCGAGCAGTACTTC. It yields the protein CASRAGTSISEQYF.

The V call is TRBV5-4, the J call TRBJ2-7, with 11 positions matching TRBD1. The CDR3 spans 17 residues. CDR1 and CDR2 from the germline V gene are SGHNT and YYREEE (reference sequence). V dropped 0 bases and J dropped 7; count of bases not matched to a gene: 12. The CDR3 region is CASSLGTPGQGVVEQYF. The CDR3 coding sequence is TGTGCCAGCAGCTTGGGGACCCCGGGACAGGGGGTAGTGGAGCAGTACTTC. The variable domain in full, with the rest retrieved from reference TRBV5-4 and TRBJ2-7, is ETGVTQSPTHLIKTRGQQVTLRCSSQSGHNTVSWYQQALGQGPQFIFQYYREEENGRGNFPPRFSGLQFPNYSSELNVNALELDDSALYLCASSLGTPGQGVVEQYFGPGTRLTVT.

This clonotype was counted at least ten times. J is TRBJ1-2 and V is TRBV6-5; D gene ambiguous. This CDR3 is built from 14 residues. CDR1 and CDR2 from the germline V gene are MNHEY and SVGAGI. V lost 0 bases and J lost 3, with 8 bases in between. The DNA of the CDR3 is TGTGCCAGCAGTTACTCTCTTCCGGACTATGGCTACACCTTC. It specifies CASSYSLPDYGYTF.

In its sample, this clonotype was seen many times. This chain connects TRBV5-1 to TRBJ2-1; maybe TRBD2 (6 bases). The CDR3 runs to 14 residues. Per germline, CDR1 SGHRS and CDR2 YFSETQ. V dropped 5 bases and J dropped 0 bases, with 9 bases sitting between them. The CDR3, as DNA: TGCGCCAGCAGTGAGGGACTCTCCTACAATGAGCAGTTCTTC. This gives the protein CASSEGLSYNEQFF.

V gene TRBV6-1 combines with J gene TRBJ1-5; a weak D match, TRBD1 (5 bases). The CDR3 is made up of 14 amino acids. CDR1 is MNHNS, CDR2 SASEGT, per germline. V was pared by 6 bases and J by 9 bases, with 18 bases between. CDR3 nucleotide sequence: TGTGCCAGCAGGGATAGGGGCGCGCGTCTGCCCCAGCATTTT. Translated: CASRDRGARLPQHF.

This clonotype was seen at least ten times. The rearrangement uses TRBV11-2 and TRBJ2-1, with TRBD1 identical over 12 bases. The CDR3 runs to 17 residues. V was pared by 1 base and J by 9 bases, with 10 bases of the junction left unmatched. In germline, CDR1 is SGHAT, CDR2 FQNNGV. CDR3: CASSLAIRGQGAGEQFF. DNA for the CDR3: TGTGCCAGCAGCTTAGCGATCCGGGGACAGGGGGCTGGTGAGCAGTTCTTC.

The sample holds a few counts of this clonotype. The chain joins TRBV7-9 to TRBJ2-1, with D unresolved. Germline CDR1 SEHNR, CDR2 FQNEAQ (reference sequence). Between the trimmed V and J ends, which lost 3 bases and 7 bases, there was a span of 10 bases. The CDR3 extends over 13 amino acids. Written as DNA, the CDR3 is TGTGCCAGCAGCTTCCCAGTTCAGAATGAGCAGTTCTTC. This codes for CASSFPVQNEQFF.